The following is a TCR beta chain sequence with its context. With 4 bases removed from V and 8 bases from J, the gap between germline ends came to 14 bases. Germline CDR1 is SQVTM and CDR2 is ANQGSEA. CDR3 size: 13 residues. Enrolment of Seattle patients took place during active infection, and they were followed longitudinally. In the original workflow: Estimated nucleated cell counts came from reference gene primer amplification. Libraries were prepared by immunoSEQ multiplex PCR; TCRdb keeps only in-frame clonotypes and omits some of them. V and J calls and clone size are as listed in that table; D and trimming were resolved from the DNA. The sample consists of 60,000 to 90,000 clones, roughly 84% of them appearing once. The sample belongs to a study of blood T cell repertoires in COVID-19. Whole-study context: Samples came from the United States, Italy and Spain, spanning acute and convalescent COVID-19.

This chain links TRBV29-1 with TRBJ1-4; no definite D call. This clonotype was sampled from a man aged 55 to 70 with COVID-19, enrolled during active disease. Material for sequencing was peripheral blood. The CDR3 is CSVASGGLEKLFF. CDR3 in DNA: TGCAGCGTTGCATCGGGAGGGCTCGAAAAACTGTTTTTT.